These 17 T cell receptor beta chains were sequenced from one sample in a study of T cell repertoires in cytomegalovirus infection. TCRdb passed the reads through MiXCR, listing each CDR3 protein once. This sample has about 830,000 distinct CDR3 sequences; 30% to 35% occur once, and the top ten carry around 12%. Their antigen targets remain unknown. This specimen was cultured CD8+ T cells from PBMCs, taken from culture after CMV antigen stimulation. Source of these receptors: a human donor in good health (CMV status not recorded). Some clones in this sample may be carry-over from other donors' samples.

V is TRBV7-9 and J is TRBJ2-7, with 7 bases lining up with TRBD2. The CDR3 covers 14 residues. Germline V gene sequence: CDR1 SEHNR, CDR2 FQNEAQ (reference sequence). V shed 1 base and J 6 bases; nucleotides not matched to a gene: 6. CDR3 DNA: TGTGCCAGCAGCTTAGTAGGCAGGGAGGGCGAGCAGTACGTC. This encodes CASSLVGREGEQYV.

The V gene is TRBV11-3, the J gene TRBJ2-1; D unclear. The CDR3 extends over 12 amino acids. The ends were cut back, 6 bases at V and 5 bases at J, with 8 bases in the middle. Germline CDR1 SGHNT, CDR2 YENEEA. The CDR3 here is CASSVRHNEQFF. CDR3 coding DNA: TGTGCCAGCAGTGTCCGTCACAATGAGCAGTTCTTC. Supplemented by reference TRBV11-3 and TRBJ2-1, the full variable domain reads EAGVVQSPRYKIIEKKQPVAFWCNPISGHNTLYWYLQNLGQGPELLIRYENEEAVDDSQLPKDRFSAERLKGVDSTLKIQPAELGDSAVYLCASSVRHNEQFFGPGTRLTVL.

Here the CDR3 DNA reads TGTGCCAGCAGTGCGGAGACCACCGGGGAGCTGTTTTTT. This encodes CASSAETTGELFF. This chain uses TRBV6-4 with TRBJ2-2; D not resolved. Trimming removed 4 bases from V and 4 bases from J, with 7 bases in between. CDR1 is MRHNA and CDR2 is SNTAGT in the germline V gene. The CDR3 totals 13 residues.

This clonotype turned up a few times. The CDR3 loop is CASSVNRDARGDTEAFF. The CDR3, as DNA: TGTGCCAGCAGCGTCAACCGGGACGCCCGGGGAGACACTGAAGCTTTCTTT. The chain joins TRBV9 to TRBJ1-1; D perhaps matches TRBD1 (5 bases). Germline CDR1 reads SGDLS; CDR2 reads YYNGEE. The V gene lost 2 bases and the J gene lost 3 bases, with 20 bases spanning the gap. The CDR3 runs to 17 residues. Together with reference TRBV9 and TRBJ1-1, the CDR3 gives the full variable domain: DSGVTQTPKHLITATGQRVTLRCSPRSGDLSVYWYQQSLDQGLQFLIQYYNGEERAKGNILERFSAQQFPDLHSELNLSSLELGDSALYFCASSVNRDARGDTEAFFGQGTRLTVV.

The genes are TRBV4-1 and TRBJ2-1; D possibly uses TRBD1 or TRBD2 (6 bases each). Germline values: CDR1 MGHRA, CDR2 YSYEKL. The CDR3 sequence is 15 residues long. Trimming cost V 7 bases and J 4 bases, with 17 bases left between them. The CDR3 region has the DNA TGCGCCAGCACCAACGACGGGGGCTCTTACAATGAGCAGTTCTTC. Encoded protein: CASTNDGGSYNEQFF.

V usage is TRBV12-3 or TRBV12-4 and J usage is TRBJ2-5, with a tentative D call TRBD1 (6 bases). V lost 1 base, J lost 4 bases, and 16 bases lay in between. The CDR3 has 16 residues. In DNA form, the CDR3 reads TGTGCCAGCAGTTTAGGAGCAACAGGGATTGGAGAGACCCAGTACTTC. This sequence encodes CASSLGATGIGETQYF.

This clonotype occurred a few times. V gene TRBV7-8 combines with J gene TRBJ2-1; D may be TRBD1 or TRBD2 (6 bases each). This CDR3 contains 18 residues. The V gene's germline CDR1 is SGHVS and CDR2 FQNEAQ. Trimming stripped 5 bases from V and 4 bases from J, with 24 bases between. CDR3 bases: TGTGCCAGCAGCATATTCGAGGGGGGTCCCGGGGGATACAATGAGCAGTTCTTC. Amino acid sequence: CASSIFEGGPGGYNEQFF.

This clonotype was counted between two and nine times. V is TRBV7-9 and J is TRBJ2-7; tentatively, D is TRBD1 or TRBD2 (6 bases each). The V gene lost 2 bases and the J gene lost 3 bases, with 11 bases spanning the gap. The length of the CDR3 is 14 residues. The germline CDR1 and CDR2 sequences are SEHNR and FQNEAQ (reference sequence). Here the CDR3 reads CASSLPGGRYEQYF. In DNA, the CDR3 is TGTGCCAGCAGCTTACCCGGGGGCCGCTACGAGCAGTACTTC. The full variable domain, rest sourced from reference TRBV7-9 and TRBJ2-7, is DTGVSQNPRHKITKRGQNVTFRCDPISEHNRLYWYRQTLGQGPEFLTYFQNEAQLEKSRLLSDRFSAERPKGSFSTLEIQRTEQGDSAMYLCASSLPGGRYEQYFGPGTRLTVT.

V gene TRBV10-3 combines with J gene TRBJ2-7, with D perhaps TRBD1 or TRBD2 (5 bases each). The CDR3 covers 15 residues. CDR1 is ENHRY, CDR2 SYGVKD, per germline. The V gene lost 7 bases and the J gene lost 5 bases, with 21 bases spanning the gap. CDR3 region: CAITVRVGETNEQYF. Here the CDR3 DNA reads TGTGCCATCACCGTGCGGGTGGGGGAAACTAACGAGCAGTACTTC.

The V call is TRBV7-9, the J call TRBJ2-3, with D unresolved. The V gene's germline CDR1 is SEHNR and CDR2 FQNEAQ (reference sequence). Trimming removed 2 bases from V and 2 bases from J, with 11 bases in between. This CDR3 has 15 residues. CDR3 protein: CASSLLATDTDTQYF. DNA for the CDR3: TGTGCCAGCAGCTTATTAGCTACGGACACAGATACGCAGTATTTT. Looking up the rest from reference TRBV7-9 and TRBJ2-3 gives the full variable domain: DTGVSQNPRHKITKRGQNVTFRCDPISEHNRLYWYRQTLGQGPEFLTYFQNEAQLEKSRLLSDRFSAERPKGSFSTLEIQRTEQGDSAMYLCASSLLATDTDTQYFGPGTRLTVL.

This clonotype occurred a few times. The chain employs TRBV28 and TRBJ1-1; 7 bases fit TRBD1. With 3 bases clipped from V and 5 bases from J, the junction kept 9 bases outside the gene matches. CDR1 MDHEN and CDR2 SYDVKM come from the germline V gene. This CDR3 spans 15 amino acids. The CDR3 bases are TGTGCCAGCAGTTTGCCACGTGACAGGGATACTGAAGCTTTCTTT. Its protein is CASSLPRDRDTEAFF.

This clonotype was detected a few times. The CDR3 DNA is TGTGCCAGCAGTCACCCGTCGGGGTCCAAAAACATTCAGTACTTC. It is translated as CASSHPSGSKNIQYF. The J gene is TRBJ2-4, the V gene TRBV7-9; a possible D gene is TRBD2 (5 bases). Trimming pared 6 bases from V and 2 bases from J, leaving 14 bases between. The germline gives CDR1 SEHNR, CDR2 FQNEAQ (reference sequence). The CDR3 has 15 residues.

V and J are TRBV6-1 and TRBJ1-1; D unclear. Germline V lookup: CDR1 MNHNS, CDR2 SASEGT. V lost 4 bases and J lost 12, with 9 bases in between. CDR3 length: 10 residues. CDR3 loop: CASSVPGTFF. The DNA of the CDR3 is TGTGCCAGCAGTGTTCCGGGGACTTTCTTT.

In regard to this clonotype: This may be a read error: a much more frequent sequence differs by one nucleotide. The V call is TRBV7-8, the J call TRBJ2-5, with 11 bases lining up with TRBD2. The CDR3 has 16 amino acids. Germline V lookup: CDR1 SGHVS, CDR2 FQNEAQ. The CDR3 sequence: CVSSLRLAGYQETQYF. The CDR3 DNA reads as TGTGTCAGCAGCTTAAGACTAGCGGGGTATCAAGAGACCCAGTACTTC.

The rearrangement uses TRBV15 and TRBJ1-2; D may be TRBD1 (5 bases). CDR1 is LNHNV, CDR2 YYDKDF, per germline (reference sequence). Trimming pared 1 base from V and 2 bases from J, leaving 17 bases between. The CDR3 has 17 residues. Written as DNA, the CDR3 is TGTGCCACCAGCAGAGGGTTCTGGACAACCCCAAACTATGGCTACACCTTC. Translation: CATSRGFWTTPNYGYTF.

Only a few counts were recorded for this clonotype. This rearrangement joins TRBV7-2 to TRBJ2-3; 10 bases fit TRBD2. Germline CDR1 reads SGHTA; CDR2 reads FQGNSA. The CDR3 spans 17 residues. V was pared by 3 bases and J by 5 bases, with 11 bases of the junction left unmatched. The CDR3 nucleotides read TGTGCCAGCAGCTTCCCGAGGAGCGGGGGGGAGAGAGATACGCAGTATTTT. Protein: CASSFPRSGGERDTQYF.

This clonotype was recorded a few times. The rearrangement links TRBV12-5 to TRBJ2-1, with D tentatively TRBD2 (5 bases). CDR3 size: 14 residues. V lost 3 bases, J lost 7 bases, and 13 bases lay in between. The germline gives CDR1 LGHNT, CDR2 FRNRAP. Here the CDR3 reads CASGLGGVRNEQFF. CDR3 nucleotides: TGTGCTAGTGGTTTAGGAGGTGTTAGGAATGAGCAGTTCTTC.